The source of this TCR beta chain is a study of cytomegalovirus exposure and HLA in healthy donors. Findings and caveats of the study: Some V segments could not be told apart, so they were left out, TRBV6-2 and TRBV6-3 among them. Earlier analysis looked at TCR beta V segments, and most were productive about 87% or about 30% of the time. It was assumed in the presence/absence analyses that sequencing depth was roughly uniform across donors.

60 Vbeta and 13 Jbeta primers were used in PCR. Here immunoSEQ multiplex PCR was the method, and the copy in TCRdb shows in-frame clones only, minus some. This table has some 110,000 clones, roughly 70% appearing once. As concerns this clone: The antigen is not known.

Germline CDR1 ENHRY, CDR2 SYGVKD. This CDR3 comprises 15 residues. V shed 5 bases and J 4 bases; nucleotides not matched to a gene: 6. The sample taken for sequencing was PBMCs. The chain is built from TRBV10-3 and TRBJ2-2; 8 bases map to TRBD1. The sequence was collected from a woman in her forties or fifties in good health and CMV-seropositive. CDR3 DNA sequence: TGTGCCATCAGTAATACGGACAGGGCCACCGGGGAGCTGTTTTTT. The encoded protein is CAISNTDRATGELFF.